This is a list of T cell receptor beta chains from one sample in a study of blood T cell repertoires in COVID-19. The assay was immunoSEQ multiplex PCR, and TCRdb's table has in-frame clones only and misses some. The sample includes around 200,000 clones, about 88% of them seen just once. The sequenced material came from PBMCs or T cells enriched from blood (not recorded which). The receptors were gathered from a woman younger than 45 who had been exposed to COVID-19. CDR3s include the opening cysteine and the closing phenylalanine or tryptophan. The order of the fields is clone size, J gene, D gene, V gene, CDR3 DNA, CDR3 protein. A D gene is named only where the DNA matches it firmly. Size values are once, few and many counts, or a class for expanded clones, and some rows have none.

once,TRBJ1-3,NA,TRBV19,TGTGCCAGTAGTATCGGTGCAGGGTCTGGAAACACCATATATTTT,CASSIGAGSGNTIYF
NA,TRBJ2-7,TRBD1,TRBV7-9,TGTGCCAGCAGCCAGACAGGGAGCTCCTACGAGCAGTACTTC,CASSQTGSSYEQYF
NA,TRBJ1-1,TRBD1,TRBV5-1,TGCGCCAGCAGCTTGGACAACAGGGGCCCCGGGACTGAAGCTTTCTTT,CASSLDNRGPGTEAFF
NA,TRBJ1-6,NA,TRBV27,TGTGCCAGCAGTCAAAATAATTCACCCCTCCACTTT,CASSQNNSPLHF
NA,TRBJ1-2,TRBD1,TRBV5-4,TGTGCCAGCAGCCCAGACAGGGACCCGGTCTATGGCTACACCTTC,CASSPDRDPVYGYTF
NA,TRBJ2-7,TRBD1,TRBV4-1,TGCGCCAGCAGCCAAAAGGAACAGGGGACCTACGAGCAGTACTTC,CASSQKEQGTYEQYF
NA,TRBJ2-7,NA,TRBV18,TGTGCCAGCACAGTCGCTGGCTCCTACGAGCAGTACTTC,CASTVAGSYEQYF
NA,TRBJ2-5,TRBD2,TRBV9,TGTGCCAGCAGCCTCACGGGGAGCGGGGGGCTCCAAGAGACCCAGTACTTC,CASSLTGSGGLQETQYF
once,TRBJ2-1,TRBD1,TRBV2,TGTGCCAGCAGTGCCCGACAGGGGGCGAATGAGCAGTTCTTC,CASSARQGANEQFF
NA,TRBJ2-5,TRBD2,TRBV5-1,TGCGCCAGCAGCTTGGGGCTAGGACTAGCGGGGGTGGAGACCCAGTACTTC,CASSLGLGLAGVETQYF
once,TRBJ2-1,NA,TRBV7-2,TGTGCCAGCAGCTTAGAGGGGTTCTCCTACAATGAGCAGTTCTTC,CASSLEGFSYNEQFF
once,TRBJ1-1,NA,TRBV29-1,TGCAGCGAGCAGGGACTGAGCACTGAAGCTTTCTTT,CSEQGLSTEAFF
NA,TRBJ1-4,TRBD1,TRBV28,TGTGCCAGCAGTTTATATTCGGACAGGGGGAAAAAACTGTTTTTT,CASSLYSDRGKKLFF
NA,TRBJ1-4,NA,TRBV5-1,TGCGCCAGCAGTACCCTAGACCGATCTAATGAAAAACTGTTTTTT,CASSTLDRSNEKLFF
NA,TRBJ1-5,NA,TRBV6-5,TGTGCCAGCAGCCAAACAGGGTTGGGCAATCAGCCCCAGCATTTT,CASSQTGLGNQPQHF
NA,TRBJ1-5,TRBD1,TRBV3-1/TRBV3-2,TGTGCCAGCAGCCAAGGGGACAGTGGGCAGCCCCAGCATTTT,CASSQGDSGQPQHF
NA,TRBJ1-4,TRBD1,TRBV3-1/TRBV3-2,TGTGCCAGCAGCCAAGATTGGACAGGGACGGATGAAAAACTGTTTTTT,CASSQDWTGTDEKLFF
NA,TRBJ1-1,TRBD1,TRBV29-1,TGCAGCGTACAGGGGGCAAGGGGCACTGAAGCTTTCTTT,CSVQGARGTEAFF
NA,TRBJ1-2,TRBD1,TRBV10-3,TGTGCCATGGCTTATTTAACAGGGGGCGTCTACTATGGCTACACCTTC,CAMAYLTGGVYYGYTF
NA,TRBJ1-6,NA,TRBV7-2,TGTGCCAGCAGCTTAGCGCTACTTTCACCCCTCCACTTT,CASSLALLSPLHF
NA,TRBJ1-2,NA,TRBV5-6,TGTGCCAGCAGCTTCCTGGAAGCGACAGGATCCTATGGCTACACCTTC,CASSFLEATGSYGYTF
once,TRBJ1-6,TRBD1,TRBV27,TGTGCCAGCAGTCCGGGGACAGATAATTCACCCCTCCACTTT,CASSPGTDNSPLHF
NA,TRBJ2-7,NA,TRBV2,TGTGCCGGAGGGGGGGGTAGCTCCTACGAGCAGTACTTC,CAGGGGSSYEQYF
NA,TRBJ1-1,NA,TRBV5-5,TGTGCCAGCAGCTTGCTCCCGCCAGGGCCGGACACTGAAGCTTTCTTT,CASSLLPPGPDTEAFF
NA,TRBJ1-1,TRBD1,TRBV6-1,TGTGCCAGCAGTGAACGTGGGACAGGGACCACTGAAGCTTTCTTT,CASSERGTGTTEAFF
NA,TRBJ1-1,TRBD1,TRBV13,TGTGCCAGCAGCGCCTACAGGGGGCGGAAAACTGAAGCTTTCTTT,CASSAYRGRKTEAFF
NA,TRBJ2-1,TRBD1,TRBV28,TGTGCCAGCAGTTTATCCCTGTCCGACAGGGACGATGAGCAGTTCTTC,CASSLSLSDRDDEQFF
NA,TRBJ2-3,TRBD2,TRBV27,TGTGCCAGCACAATTGGCGGGGGTAGCACAGATACGCAGTATTTT,CASTIGGGSTDTQYF
once,TRBJ2-3,TRBD2,TRBV6-6,TGTGCCAGCAGTTACCGGGGACTAGTGGTTACGCAGTATTTT,CASSYRGLVVTQYF
NA,TRBJ2-3,NA,TRBV29-1,TGCAGCGTTGATAGGGGAACTAGCACAGATACGCAGTATTTT,CSVDRGTSTDTQYF
NA,TRBJ1-4,NA,TRBV5-1,TGCGCCAGCAGCTTGGACGGGGCAACTAATGAAAAACTGTTTTTT,CASSLDGATNEKLFF
NA,TRBJ2-6,NA,TRBV7-9,TGTGCCAGCAGTTCCTCTTGGGCCGTCTCTGGGGCCAACGTCCTGACTTTC,CASSSSWAVSGANVLTF
few,TRBJ1-2,NA,TRBV28,TGTGCCAGCAGTTTACGGGGGGGCATTTTTGGCTACACCTTC,CASSLRGGIFGYTF
once,TRBJ1-2,TRBD1,TRBV11-2,TGTGCCAGCAGCTCCATAGGGGGCTCGGACTATGGCTACACCTTC,CASSSIGGSDYGYTF
NA,TRBJ2-1,NA,TRBV9,TGTGCCAGCAGCGTAGGGTGGGCCCCCTCCTACAATGAGCAGTTCTTC,CASSVGWAPSYNEQFF
NA,TRBJ2-4,NA,TRBV30,TGTGCCTGGAGTCGGCGGATTAATCCCAAAAACATTCAGTACTTC,CAWSRRINPKNIQYF
NA,TRBJ2-1,TRBD1,TRBV5-5,TGTGCCAGCAGCTTGAGACAGGGAAGCTCCTACAATGAGCAGTTCTTC,CASSLRQGSSYNEQFF
few,TRBJ2-4,TRBD2,TRBV9,TGTGCCAGCAGCGGGCTAGCGGGGGAAAACATTCAGTACTTC,CASSGLAGENIQYF
NA,TRBJ2-1,TRBD1,TRBV10-1,TGCGCCAGCACACCGGACAGGGGAAATGAGCAGTTCTTC,CASTPDRGNEQFF
NA,TRBJ1-6,NA,TRBV27,TGTGCCAGCAGTTTATCGCCCCTCGGCAGGGGCGTTAATAGGAATTCACCCCTCCACTTT,CASSLSPLGRGVNRNSPLHF
few,TRBJ2-3,TRBD1,TRBV5-1,TGCGCCAGCAGCTTGGCGCCCGGGACAGGGGTTACAGATACGCAGTATTTT,CASSLAPGTGVTDTQYF
NA,TRBJ2-5,TRBD1,TRBV5-1,TGCGCCAGCAGCTCCACAATCGACAGGGTGGAGACCCAGTACTTC,CASSSTIDRVETQYF
NA,TRBJ2-7,TRBD1,TRBV9,TGTGCCAGCAGCGCCGGGACAGGACGCGACGAGCAGTACTTC,CASSAGTGRDEQYF
NA,TRBJ1-6,NA,TRBV10-3,TGTGCCGCCAAAGGAAATCCGGGACAAGATAATTCACCCCTCCACTTT,CAAKGNPGQDNSPLHF
NA,TRBJ2-7,NA,TRBV5-1,TGCGCCAGCAGGGTAGGGACTGATGAATCCTACGAGCAGTACTTC,CASRVGTDESYEQYF
NA,TRBJ2-7,TRBD1,TRBV6-5,TGTGCCAGCAGAGCTACAGGGGGAGAAGTCCACGAGCAGTACTTC,CASRATGGEVHEQYF
once,TRBJ1-2,NA,TRBV29-1,TGCAGCGCCCTGGGAGCTAACTATGGCTACACCTTC,CSALGANYGYTF
NA,TRBJ1-1,NA,TRBV9,TGTGCCAGCAGCCCCCGCTTACTAGTAGGTGAAGCTTTCTTT,CASSPRLLVGEAFF
NA,TRBJ1-6,NA,TRBV6-5,TGTGCCAGCAAGGGGGACTCCTATAATTCACCCCTCCACTTT,CASKGDSYNSPLHF
NA,TRBJ1-2,TRBD1,TRBV27,TGTGCCAGCAGTTTAACCCTGGCCCAGGGGGCATATGGCTATGGCTACACCTTC,CASSLTLAQGAYGYGYTF
few,TRBJ2-1,NA,TRBV27,TGTGCCAGCAGTTTAGGGCAGGGAACCTACAATGAGCAGTTCTTC,CASSLGQGTYNEQFF
NA,TRBJ2-1,TRBD2,TRBV5-8,TGTGCCAGCAGCCCCCCTTGGGGACTAGGTGGAAATGAGCAGTTCTTC,CASSPPWGLGGNEQFF
NA,TRBJ2-7,NA,TRBV3-1/TRBV3-2,TGTGCCAGCAGCCCCGAGGGCGGTTACCCACTTAACTGGCAGTACTTC,CASSPEGGYPLNWQYF
NA,TRBJ1-5,TRBD1,TRBV5-1,TGCGCCAGCAGCTTGGGACAGGGCGGCGGTCAGCCCCAGCATTTT,CASSLGQGGGQPQHF
NA,TRBJ2-3,NA,TRBV5-1,TGCGCCAGCAGCACTGAAGGGGGCGGGATAGCAGATACGCAGTATTTT,CASSTEGGGIADTQYF